The next 3 T cell receptor beta chains were all read from a single sample in a study of OX40 agonist ivuxolimab in advanced cancers. Measured with immunoSEQ multiplex PCR; TCRdb has only the in-frame clones, and not every one. The sample has fewer than 85,000 clones; approximately 90% are singletons. The starting material was CD4+ or CD8+ T cells sorted from blood, obtained in a trial of the OX40 agonist ivuxolimab. These receptors came from an adult with an advanced solid tumor such as melanoma, head and neck, liver or kidney cancer.

This rearrangement joins TRBV21-1 to TRBJ2-2; TRBD2 is the table's D call and was not checked against the DNA. TRBV21-1 is flagged as a pseudogene. This CDR3 comprises 13 residues. This CDR3 is CASRVRSPGELFF. The CDR3 DNA follows: TGTGCCAGCAGGGTGCGGTCCCCCGGGGAGCTGTTTTTT.

DNA for the CDR3: TGCGCCAGCAGCTTCGGGACAGGTTCCTACGAGCAGTACTTC. Its translation is CASSFGTGSYEQYF. V usage is TRBV5-1 and J usage is TRBJ2-7; 8 bases are shared with TRBD1. The V segment lost 2 bases and the J segment 1 base; nucleotides outside the gene matches: 2. Germline V gene lookup returns CDR1 SGHRS and CDR2 YFSETQ. This CDR3 has 14 residues.

This clone came up once. The CDR3 loop is CASSIDRGETQYF. CDR3 DNA: TGTGCCAGCAGCATCGACAGGGGGGAGACCCAGTACTTC. This sequence joins TRBV5-4 and TRBJ2-5; 9 bases line up with TRBD1. The CDR3 runs 13 residues. Per germline, CDR1 SGHNT and CDR2 YYREEE (reference sequence). Unmatched junction bases numbered 3, after V lost 4 bases and J lost 5 bases.